The 9 T cell receptor beta chains below were found in one sample sequenced in a study of cytomegalovirus exposure and HLA in healthy donors. The protocol was immunoSEQ multiplex PCR, while the TCRdb copy is restricted to in-frame clones and leaves out a portion. This table has 110,000 or so clones, more than 70% appearing once. Sequences were obtained from PBMCs. The receptors shown here come from a woman between 25 and 40 years old in good health and CMV-seronegative.

This clone counts as medium-sized (0.01 to 0.1%). The V gene is TRBV15, the J gene TRBJ2-1, with a tentative D call TRBD2 (5 bases). Germline values: CDR1 LNHNV, CDR2 YYDKDF (reference sequence). The CDR3 has 15 residues. Trimming removed 5 bases at V and 6 bases at J, with 17 bases between. CDR3 bases: TGTGCCACCAGCGTTATCGGACTCTTTGGCAATGAGCAGTTCTTC. Translation: CATSVIGLFGNEQFF.

The rearrangement joins TRBV9 to TRBJ2-5; 14 bases are a match to TRBD2. Germline CDR1 SGDLS, CDR2 YYNGEE. The CDR3 runs to 18 residues. The trim removed 3 bases at V and 4 bases at J, leaving 11 bases unmatched. The CDR3 DNA follows: TGTGCCAGCAGCGAGGGGACTAGCGGGGGATCTTACGGAGAGACCCAGTACTTC. Its protein is CASSEGTSGGSYGETQYF.

V gene TRBV9 combines with J gene TRBJ2-1, with 10 bases fitting TRBD2. This CDR3 contains 16 residues. V gave up 4 bases and J gave up 2 bases; unmatched junction bases: 6. The germline V gene has CDR1 SGDLS and CDR2 YYNGEE. The CDR3 is CASSTTSGGAYNEQFF. CDR3 in DNA: TGTGCCAGCAGCACAACAAGCGGGGGGGCCTACAATGAGCAGTTCTTC. Supplemented by reference TRBV9 and TRBJ2-1, the full variable domain reads DSGVTQTPKHLITATGQRVTLRCSPRSGDLSVYWYQQSLDQGLQFLIQYYNGEERAKGNILERFSAQQFPDLHSELNLSSLELGDSALYFCASSTTSGGAYNEQFFGPGTRLTVL.

The rearrangement joins TRBV29-1 to TRBJ1-3; D gene unclear. Trimming left V 1 base short and J 0 bases short, with 10 bases between. Germline V gene data show CDR1 as SQVTM and CDR2 as ANQGSEA. CDR3 length: 15 amino acids. DNA of the CDR3: TGCAGCGTTGAAGGGAGGCGGTGCTCTGGAAACACCATATATTTT. Translated: CSVEGRRCSGNTIYF.

The V and J genes are TRBV18 and TRBJ1-1; 12 bases map to TRBD1. Germline assignment: CDR1 KGHSH and CDR2 LQKENI. V gave up 2 bases and J gave up 4 bases; unmatched junction bases: 5. The CDR3 sequence is 16 residues long. The CDR3 coding sequence is TGTGCCAGCTCACCAGGGACAGGGGGCGTCGGCACTGAAGCTTTCTTT. It specifies CASSPGTGGVGTEAFF. Based on the CDR3 plus reference TRBV18 and TRBJ1-1, the full variable domain is NAGVMQNPRHLVRRRGQEARLRCSPMKGHSHVYWYRQLPEEGLKFMVYLQKENIIDESGMPKERFSAEFPKEGPSILRIQQVVRGDSAAYFCASSPGTGGVGTEAFFGQGTRLTVV.

The rearrangement joins TRBV7-9 to TRBJ2-7; 8 bases are a match to TRBD1. The CDR3 loop spans 16 amino acids. CDR1 SEHNR and CDR2 FQNEAQ come from the germline V gene (reference sequence). V lost 5 bases and J lost 0; bases outside the gene matches: 9. The CDR3 nucleotides are TGTGCCAGCAGCCCACCGACAGGGGTCCTCTCCTACGAGCAGTACTTC. Amino acids: CASSPPTGVLSYEQYF.

The V and J genes are TRBV9 and TRBJ2-7; TRBD2 might be the D (6 bases). The CDR3 has 14 residues. V lost 2 bases and J lost 2, with 11 bases in between. Looked up from germline, CDR1 is SGDLS and CDR2 is YYNGEE. CDR3 in amino acids: CASSVRDSTYEQYF. The DNA of the CDR3 is TGTGCCAGCAGCGTCCGGGACTCTACCTACGAGCAGTACTTC.

The DNA of the CDR3 is TGTGCCAGCAGCTTGAGTGAGGGACAGGCCCGAAGTTCACCCCTCCACTTT. Protein: CASSLSEGQARSSPLHF. The chain uses TRBV7-9 and TRBJ1-6; 8 nucleotides align to TRBD1. The trim removed 3 bases at V and 9 bases at J, leaving 13 bases unmatched. CDR1 and CDR2 from the germline V gene are SEHNR and FQNEAQ (reference sequence). CDR3 size: 17 residues.

This chain connects TRBV7-9 to TRBJ1-1, with D possibly matching TRBD1 (5 bases). The germline CDR1 and CDR2 sequences are SEHNR and FQNEAQ (reference sequence). This CDR3 has 14 residues. V was trimmed by 6 bases and J by 4 bases, leaving 15 bases between them. Here the CDR3 reads CASSLQGKGTEAFF. CDR3 coding DNA: TGTGCCAGCAGTCTTCAGGGAAAGGGCACTGAAGCTTTCTTT. Combining the CDR3 with reference TRBV7-9 and TRBJ1-1 gives the whole variable domain DTGVSQNPRHKITKRGQNVTFRCDPISEHNRLYWYRQTLGQGPEFLTYFQNEAQLEKSRLLSDRFSAERPKGSFSTLEIQRTEQGDSAMYLCASSLQGKGTEAFFGQGTRLTVV.